This T cell receptor (beta chain) was identified in a study of blood T cells in healthy people across ages. Findings and limits, study-wide: The authors considered diversity estimates from one million T cells to be underestimates.

Germline CDR1 reads DFQATT; CDR2 reads SNEGSKA (reference sequence). The CDR3 length is 15 residues. Trimming cost V 5 bases and J 8 bases; bases outside gene matches: 11. The sample holds a few counts of this clonotype. Its antigen remains unknown. Isolation per sample recovered at least 7 million PBMCs. A second roughly 7 to 12 cycle PCR used barcoded and J-beta primers. Per sample, CDR3-containing paired-end reads numbered at least 2.5 million. TCRdb re-called the 5' RACE reads with MiXCR, one entry per CDR3 protein. The table has around 1.1 million distinct CDR3 sequences, around two fifths seen once; the top ten hold around 14%.

The chain has TRBV20-1 and TRBJ2-1, with 11 bases fitting TRBD2. The specimen was blood. The TCR originated in a man aged 18-30 years in good health. DNA for the CDR3: TGCAGTGCTCCTTATACTAGCGGGGGCCTCGATGAGCAGTTCTTC. Protein sequence: CSAPYTSGGLDEQFF.